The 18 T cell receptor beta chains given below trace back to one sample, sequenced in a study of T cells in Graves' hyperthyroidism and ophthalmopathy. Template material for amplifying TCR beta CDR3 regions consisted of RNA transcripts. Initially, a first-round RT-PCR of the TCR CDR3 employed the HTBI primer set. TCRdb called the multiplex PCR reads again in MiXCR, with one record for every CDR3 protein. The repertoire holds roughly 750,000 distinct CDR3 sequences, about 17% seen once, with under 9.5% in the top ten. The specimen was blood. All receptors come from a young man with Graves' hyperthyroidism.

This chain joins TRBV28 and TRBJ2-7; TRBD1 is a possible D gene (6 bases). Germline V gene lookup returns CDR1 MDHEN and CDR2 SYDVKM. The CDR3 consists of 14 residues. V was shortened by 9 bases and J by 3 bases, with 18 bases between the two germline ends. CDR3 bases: TGTGCCAGTGCCCAAGGGGGTAAGAGCTACGAGCAGTACTTC. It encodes CASAQGGKSYEQYF.

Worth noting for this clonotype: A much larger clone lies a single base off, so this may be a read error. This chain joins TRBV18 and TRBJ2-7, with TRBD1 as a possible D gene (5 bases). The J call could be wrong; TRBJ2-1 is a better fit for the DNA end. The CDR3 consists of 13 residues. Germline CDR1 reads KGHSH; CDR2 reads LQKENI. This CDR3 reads CASSSAGPYEQFF. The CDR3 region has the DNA TGTGCCAGCTCGTCGGCAGGGCCCTACGAGCAGTTCTTC.

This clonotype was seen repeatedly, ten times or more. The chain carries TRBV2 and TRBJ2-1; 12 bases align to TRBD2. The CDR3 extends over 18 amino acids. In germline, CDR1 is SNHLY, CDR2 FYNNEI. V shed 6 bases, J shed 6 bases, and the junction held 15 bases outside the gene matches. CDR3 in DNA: TGTGCCAGCAGCCCCGCCCCTAGGACTAGCGGGATTCCCAATGAGCAGTTCTTC. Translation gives CASSPAPRTSGIPNEQFF. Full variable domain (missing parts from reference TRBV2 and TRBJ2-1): EPEVTQTPSHQVTQMGQEVILRCVPISNHLYFYWYRQILGQKVEFLVSFYNNEISEKSEIFDDQFSVERPDGSNFTLKIRSTKLEDSAMYFCASSPAPRTSGIPNEQFFGPGTRLTVL.

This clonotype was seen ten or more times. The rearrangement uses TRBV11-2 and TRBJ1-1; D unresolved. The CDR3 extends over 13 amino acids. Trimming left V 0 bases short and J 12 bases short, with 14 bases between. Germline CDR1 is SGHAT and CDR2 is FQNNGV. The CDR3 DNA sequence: TGTGCCAGCAGCTTAGATAGGGCCCTGGAGTCTTTCTTT. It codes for CASSLDRALESFF.

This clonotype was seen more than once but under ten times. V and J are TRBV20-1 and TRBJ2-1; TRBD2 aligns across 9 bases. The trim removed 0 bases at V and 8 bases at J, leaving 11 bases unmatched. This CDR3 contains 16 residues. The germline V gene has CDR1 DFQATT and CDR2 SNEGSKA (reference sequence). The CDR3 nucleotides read TGCAGTGCTAGAGATGGCGGCGGGAGGGTGTTGTATGAGCAGTTCTTC. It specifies CSARDGGGRVLYEQFF.

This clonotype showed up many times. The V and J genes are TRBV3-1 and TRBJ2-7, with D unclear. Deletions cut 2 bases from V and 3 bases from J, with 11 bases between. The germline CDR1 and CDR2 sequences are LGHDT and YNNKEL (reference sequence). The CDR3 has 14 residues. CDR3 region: CASSQSIWGYEQYF. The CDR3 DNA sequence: TGTGCCAGCAGCCAAAGTATTTGGGGCTACGAGCAGTACTTC.

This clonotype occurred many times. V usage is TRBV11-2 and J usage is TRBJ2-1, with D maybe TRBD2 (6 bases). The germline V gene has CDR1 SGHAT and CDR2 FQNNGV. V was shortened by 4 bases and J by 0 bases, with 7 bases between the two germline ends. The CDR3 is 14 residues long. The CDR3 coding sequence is TGTGCCAGCAGCTGGCGGGGCTCCTACAATGAGCAGTTCTTC. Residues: CASSWRGSYNEQFF. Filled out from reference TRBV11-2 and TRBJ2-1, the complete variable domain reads EAGVAQSPRYKIIEKRQSVAFWCNPISGHATLYWYQQILGQGPKLLIQFQNNGVVDDSQLPKDRFSAERLKGVDSTLKIQPAKLEDSAVYLCASSWRGSYNEQFFGPGTRLTVL.

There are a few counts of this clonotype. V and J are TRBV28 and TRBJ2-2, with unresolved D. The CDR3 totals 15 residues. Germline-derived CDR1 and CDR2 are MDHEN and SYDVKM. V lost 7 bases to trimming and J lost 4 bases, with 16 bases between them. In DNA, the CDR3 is TGTGCCAGCAACCTAATGGGCCTCGGCACCGGGGAGCTGTTTTTT. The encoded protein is CASNLMGLGTGELFF. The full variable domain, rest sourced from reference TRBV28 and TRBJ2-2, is DVKVTQSSRYLVKRTGEKVFLECVQDMDHENMFWYRQDPGLGLRLIYFSYDVKMKEKGDIPEGYSVSREKKERFSLILESASTNQTSMYLCASNLMGLGTGELFFGEGSRLTVL.

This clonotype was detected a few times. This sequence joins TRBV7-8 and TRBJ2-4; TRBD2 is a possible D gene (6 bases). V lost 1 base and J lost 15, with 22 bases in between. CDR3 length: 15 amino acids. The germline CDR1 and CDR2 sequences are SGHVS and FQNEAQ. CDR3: CASSLVGGEGSTGYF. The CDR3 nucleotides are TGTGCCAGCAGCTTAGTCGGGGGAGAGGGATCTACAGGGTACTTC. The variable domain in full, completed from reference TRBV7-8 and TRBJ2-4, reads GAGVSQSPRYKVAKRGQDVALRCDPISGHVSLFWYQQALGQGPEFLTYFQNEAQLDKSGLPSDRFFAERPEGSVSTLKIQRTQQEDSAVYLCASSLVGGEGSTGYFGAGTRLSVL.

The CDR3 coding sequence is TGTGCCAGCAGTCCCGGGGCTAGCGGTTCCACAGATACGCAGTATTTT. Protein: CASSPGASGSTDTQYF. The chain combines TRBV27 with TRBJ2-3, with 7 bases aligning to TRBD2. The CDR3 extends over 16 amino acids. The ends lost 5 bases at V and 2 bases at J; junction bases unmatched: 10. Germline CDR1 is MNHEY and CDR2 is SMNVEV (reference sequence).

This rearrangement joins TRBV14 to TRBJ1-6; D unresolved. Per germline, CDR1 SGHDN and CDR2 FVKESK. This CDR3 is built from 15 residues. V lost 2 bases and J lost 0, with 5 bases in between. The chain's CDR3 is CASSQSDSYNSPLHF. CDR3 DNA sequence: TGTGCCAGCAGCCAATCCGACTCCTATAATTCACCCCTCCACTTT.

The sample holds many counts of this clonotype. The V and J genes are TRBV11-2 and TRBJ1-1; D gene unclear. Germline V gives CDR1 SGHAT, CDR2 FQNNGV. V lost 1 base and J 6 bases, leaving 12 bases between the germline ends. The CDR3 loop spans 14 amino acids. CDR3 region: CASSLVVGGPEAFF. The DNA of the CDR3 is TGTGCCAGCAGCTTAGTAGTAGGCGGCCCTGAAGCTTTCTTT.

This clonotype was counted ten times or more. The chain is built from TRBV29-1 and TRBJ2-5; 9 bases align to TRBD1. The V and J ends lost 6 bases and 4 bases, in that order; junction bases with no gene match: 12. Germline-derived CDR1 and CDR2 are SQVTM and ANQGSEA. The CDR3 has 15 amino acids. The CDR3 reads CSVAPRTGEGETQYF. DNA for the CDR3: TGCAGCGTCGCACCTCGGACAGGGGAGGGAGAGACCCAGTACTTC.

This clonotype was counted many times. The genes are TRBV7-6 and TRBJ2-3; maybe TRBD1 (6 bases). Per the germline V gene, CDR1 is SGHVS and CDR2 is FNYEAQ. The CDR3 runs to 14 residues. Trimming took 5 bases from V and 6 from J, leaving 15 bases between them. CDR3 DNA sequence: TGTGCCAGCAGCCCCGACAGGCTTCGGGATACGCAGTATTTT. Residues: CASSPDRLRDTQYF.

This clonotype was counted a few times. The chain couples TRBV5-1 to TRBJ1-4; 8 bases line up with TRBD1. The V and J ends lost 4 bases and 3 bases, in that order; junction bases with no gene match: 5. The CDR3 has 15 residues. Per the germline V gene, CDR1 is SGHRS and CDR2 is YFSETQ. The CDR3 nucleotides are TGCGCCAGCAGCCTGCAGGGGGCAGCTAATGAAAAACTGTTTTTT. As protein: CASSLQGAANEKLFF. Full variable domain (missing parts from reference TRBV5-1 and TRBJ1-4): KAGVTQTPRYLIKTRGQQVTLSCSPISGHRSVSWYQQTPGQGLQFLFEYFSETQRNKGNFPGRFSGRQFSNSRSEMNVSTLELGDSALYLCASSLQGAANEKLFFGSGTQLSVL.

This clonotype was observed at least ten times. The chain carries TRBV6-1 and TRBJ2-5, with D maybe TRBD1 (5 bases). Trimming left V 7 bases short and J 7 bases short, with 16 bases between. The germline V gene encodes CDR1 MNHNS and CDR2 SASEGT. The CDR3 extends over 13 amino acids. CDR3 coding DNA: TGTGCCAGCACCTTGACAGACCGCGGGACCCAGTACTTC. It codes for CASTLTDRGTQYF.

The CDR3 coding sequence is TGTGCCAGCAGTTTAGACACGATCCATGGCTACACCTTC. It specifies CASSLDTIHGYTF. The V call is TRBV28, the J call TRBJ1-2; D ambiguous. CDR3 length: 13 residues. The germline V gene encodes CDR1 MDHEN and CDR2 SYDVKM. V was pared by 2 bases and J by 6 bases, with 10 bases between.

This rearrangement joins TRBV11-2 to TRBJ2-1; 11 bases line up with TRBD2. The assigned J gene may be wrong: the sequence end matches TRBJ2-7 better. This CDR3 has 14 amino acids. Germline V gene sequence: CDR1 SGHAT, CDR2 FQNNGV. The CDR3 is CASSVAGGLNEQYF. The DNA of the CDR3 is TGTGCCAGTTCGGTAGCGGGAGGGCTCAATGAGCAGTACTTC.